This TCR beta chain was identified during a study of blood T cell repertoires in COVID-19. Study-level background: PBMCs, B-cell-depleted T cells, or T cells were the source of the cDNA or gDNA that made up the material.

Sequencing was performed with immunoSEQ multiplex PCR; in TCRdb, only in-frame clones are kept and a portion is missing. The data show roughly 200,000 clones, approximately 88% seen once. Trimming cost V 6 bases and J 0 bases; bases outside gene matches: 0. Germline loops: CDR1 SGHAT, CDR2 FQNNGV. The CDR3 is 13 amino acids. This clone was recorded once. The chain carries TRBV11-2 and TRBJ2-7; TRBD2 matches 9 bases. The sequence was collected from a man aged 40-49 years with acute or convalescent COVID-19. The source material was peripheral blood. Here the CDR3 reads CASRLAGSYEQYF. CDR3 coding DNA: TGTGCCAGCAGACTAGCGGGCTCCTACGAGCAGTACTTC.